These 24 T cell receptor beta chains originate from one sample sequenced in a study of blood T cell repertoires in COVID-19 (TCRdb year 2020). The library was generated by the immunoSEQ multiplex PCR assay. TCRdb's version of the immuneACCESS table is confined to in-frame rearrangements and falls short of the full clone set. An unresolved V gene accounts for under half of the shortfall where checked; the remainder is of unknown origin. The sample table lists over 150,000 clones, about 90% of them with a count of one. The top ten clonotypes cover less than 0.6% of the sample. Sample: peripheral blood. The origin of the receptors is a man aged 45-60 years with acute or convalescent COVID-19.

The rearrangement uses TRBV30 and TRBJ1-5; possibly TRBD1 for D (6 bases). The CDR3 totals 17 residues. CDR1 and CDR2 from the germline V gene are GTSNPN and SVGIG (reference sequence). Trimming stripped 2 bases from V and 0 bases from J, with 17 bases between. This CDR3 is CAWSPPDSSYSNQPQHF. The CDR3 bases are TGTGCCTGGAGTCCACCGGACAGTTCCTATAGCAATCAGCCCCAGCATTTT.

The V gene is TRBV29-1, the J gene TRBJ2-7; no reliable D call. With 0 bases removed from V and 6 bases from J, the gap between germline ends came to 6 bases. The CDR3 sequence is 11 residues long. CDR1 is SQVTM, CDR2 ANQGSEA, per germline. CDR3 nucleotides: TGCAGCGTTGAAGACCCTCTCGAGCAGTACTTC. Protein product: CSVEDPLEQYF.

The chain is built from TRBV7-9 and TRBJ1-4; D is perhaps TRBD1 (5 bases). V was cut by 1 base and J by 8 bases, with 14 bases left in between. This CDR3 spans 15 amino acids. Germline V gene lookup returns CDR1 SEHNR and CDR2 FQNEAQ (reference sequence). DNA of the CDR3: TGTGCCAGCAGCTTAGGGCAGGGTGAGGTGGAAAAACTGTTTTTT. This encodes CASSLGQGEVEKLFF.

The chain recombines TRBV6-5 with TRBJ2-2, with 9 bases that match TRBD1. Losses at the gene ends were 4 bases for V and 4 bases for J; bases not matched to a gene: 4. Germline V gene lookup returns CDR1 MNHEY and CDR2 SVGAGI. The CDR3 runs 15 residues. CDR3 DNA: TGTGCCAGCAGTTCTCCGGGACAGGGCACCGGGGAGCTGTTTTTT. Its protein is CASSSPGQGTGELFF.

The gene calls are TRBV5-1 and TRBJ2-2; TRBD2 is a possible D gene (5 bases). Germline loops: CDR1 SGHRS, CDR2 YFSETQ. V was trimmed by 4 bases and J by 7 bases, leaving 14 bases between them. The CDR3 contains 14 residues. The CDR3 sequence is CASSAGLVDGELFF. For the CDR3, the DNA is TGCGCCAGCAGCGCGGGCCTCGTGGACGGGGAGCTGTTTTTT.

This chain uses TRBV7-9 with TRBJ1-2, with D perhaps matching TRBD1 (6 bases). Germline CDR1 and CDR2: SEHNR and FQNEAQ (reference sequence). The CDR3 contains 15 residues. Between the trimmed V and J ends, which lost 6 bases and 4 bases, there was a span of 18 bases. The CDR3 region has the DNA TGTGCCAGCAGTTCGAACCAGGGGAAGGCCTATGGCTACACCTTC. Its translation is CASSSNQGKAYGYTF.

The chain uses TRBV20-1 and TRBJ1-5; D ambiguous. Trimming left V 3 bases short and J 5 bases short, with 11 bases between. Per germline, CDR1 DFQATT and CDR2 SNEGSKA (reference sequence). The CDR3 runs 13 residues. The CDR3: CSASVAVHQPQHF. Written as DNA, the CDR3 is TGCAGTGCTAGTGTGGCGGTTCATCAGCCCCAGCATTTT.

The J gene is TRBJ2-7, the V gene TRBV5-1; D possibly corresponds to TRBD1 (6 bases). The CDR3 extends over 14 amino acids. V lost 2 bases, J lost 4 bases, and 13 bases lay in between. The germline V gene has CDR1 SGHRS and CDR2 YFSETQ. CDR3 in DNA: TGCGCCAGCAGCTTATTCAGTGGACAGTACGAGCAGTACTTC. Encoded protein: CASSLFSGQYEQYF. The full variable domain, completed using reference TRBV5-1 and TRBJ2-7, is KAGVTQTPRYLIKTRGQQVTLSCSPISGHRSVSWYQQTPGQGLQFLFEYFSETQRNKGNFPGRFSGRQFSNSRSEMNVSTLELGDSALYLCASSLFSGQYEQYFGPGTRLTVT.

The chain is built from TRBV24-1 and TRBJ1-4; D unclear. The CDR3 spans 16 residues. Looked up from germline, CDR1 is KGHDR and CDR2 is SFDVKD. V was trimmed by 3 bases and J by 5 bases, leaving 15 bases between them. The DNA for the CDR3 is TGTGCCACCAGTGATGCCCCAGGTGTGAGAAATGAAAAACTGTTTTTT. It codes for CATSDAPGVRNEKLFF.

The count of this clone is one. CDR3 nucleotides: TGTGCCACAGGGATCGGTAACTATGGCTACACCTTC. Protein: CATGIGNYGYTF. The chain uses TRBV7-9 and TRBJ1-2; tentatively, D is TRBD1 (5 bases). Germline values: CDR1 SEHNR, CDR2 FQNEAQ (reference sequence). The CDR3 covers 12 residues. The ends were cut back, 10 bases at V and 1 base at J, with 10 bases in the middle.

V and J are TRBV29-1 and TRBJ2-5, with 8 bases fitting TRBD2. The CDR3 spans 13 residues. CDR1 is SQVTM and CDR2 is ANQGSEA in the germline V gene. Unmatched junction bases numbered 2, after V lost 4 bases and J lost 1 base. The CDR3: CSVVAGGQETQYF. The CDR3 DNA follows: TGCAGCGTTGTGGCGGGAGGCCAAGAGACCCAGTACTTC.

The V gene is TRBV28, the J gene TRBJ1-2, with a tentative D call TRBD1 (6 bases). Germline V gene data show CDR1 as MDHEN and CDR2 as SYDVKM. V lost 1 base to trimming and J lost 7 bases, with 10 bases between them. The CDR3 contains 13 residues. The CDR3 here is CASSLSGVLGYTF. The CDR3 coding sequence is TGTGCCAGCAGTTTATCAGGGGTCCTTGGCTACACCTTC.

CDR3 amino acids: CASWTGGSYEQYF. CDR3 coding DNA: TGCGCCAGCTGGACAGGGGGCTCCTACGAGCAGTACTTC. This chain connects TRBV10-2 to TRBJ2-7, with 10 bases matching TRBD1. Trimming removed 8 bases from V and 0 bases from J; junction bases left unmatched: 1. The germline gives CDR1 WSHSY, CDR2 SAAADI. CDR3 length equals 13 residues.

The CDR3 reads CSVWLRGSTEAFF. The CDR3 coding sequence is TGCAGCGTATGGCTCCGTGGTTCCACTGAAGCTTTCTTT. This chain connects TRBV29-1 to TRBJ1-1; D is ambiguous. CDR3 length: 13 residues. V lost 6 bases, J lost 4 bases, and 15 bases lay in between. The germline V gene encodes CDR1 SQVTM and CDR2 ANQGSEA.

This clone was seen just once. V usage is TRBV19 and J usage is TRBJ2-5; 15 bases line up with TRBD2. The germline V gene has CDR1 LNHDA and CDR2 SQIVND (reference sequence). Losses at the gene ends were 10 bases for V and 1 base for J; bases not matched to a gene: 4. The CDR3 loop spans 15 amino acids. The CDR3 DNA is TGTGCCACTACGGGACTAGCGGGGGGCCAAGAGACCCAGTACTTC. Amino acid sequence: CATTGLAGGQETQYF.

The V call is TRBV3-1 (or the pseudogene TRBV3-2), the J call TRBJ2-3; D is unresolved. There are 14 residues in the CDR3. The V gene's germline CDR1 is LGHDT and CDR2 YNNKEL (reference sequence). Between the trimmed V and J ends, which lost 3 bases and 2 bases, there was a span of 9 bases. The CDR3 protein is CASSQNRLTDTQYF. The CDR3 bases are TGTGCCAGCAGCCAGAATAGACTCACAGATACGCAGTATTTT.

The chain uses TRBV5-4 and TRBJ2-5, with 8 bases fitting TRBD1. V was clipped by 0 bases and J by 5 bases; unmatched bases: 3. Germline V lookup: CDR1 SGHNT, CDR2 YYREEE (reference sequence). This CDR3 has 14 amino acids. The DNA for the CDR3 is TGTGCCAGCAGCTTGGGACAGGGGAGGGAGACCCAGTACTTC. Encoded protein: CASSLGQGRETQYF.

The rearrangement uses TRBV6-6 and TRBJ2-1; 11 bases line up with TRBD2. This CDR3 region has 15 residues. Germline V gives CDR1 MNHNY, CDR2 SVGAGI (reference sequence). With 9 bases clipped from V and 3 bases from J, the junction kept 7 bases outside the gene matches. The CDR3 sequence is CASQTSGVFYNEQFF. As DNA, the CDR3 is TGTGCCAGTCAGACTAGCGGGGTTTTCTACAATGAGCAGTTCTTC.

V gene TRBV9 combines with J gene TRBJ1-4; D remains ambiguous. Germline V gene lookup returns CDR1 SGDLS and CDR2 YYNGEE. Trimming took off 0 bases at V and 9 bases at J, with 15 bases between the two ends. CDR3 size: 15 residues. CDR3 loop: CASSVGVGATKKLFF. Here the CDR3 DNA reads TGTGCCAGCAGCGTAGGCGTGGGCGCGACTAAAAAACTGTTTTTT.

This clone was seen just once. The chain joins TRBV7-8 to TRBJ2-3; no firm D call. This CDR3 spans 11 amino acids. Trimming stripped 3 bases from V and 6 bases from J, with 4 bases between. Germline V gives CDR1 SGHVS, CDR2 FQNEAQ. Here the CDR3 reads CASSFMDTQYF. The DNA for the CDR3 is TGTGCCAGCAGCTTTATGGATACGCAGTATTTT.

The genes are TRBV28 and TRBJ2-1; D is ambiguous. Germline V CDR1 and CDR2: MDHEN, SYDVKM. The CDR3 sequence is 15 residues long. V lost 4 bases and J 8 bases, leaving 18 bases between the germline ends. The CDR3 sequence: CASSSDMSRTYEQFF. The DNA for the CDR3 is TGTGCCAGCAGTTCCGATATGTCGCGTACCTATGAGCAGTTCTTC. Using reference TRBV28 and TRBJ2-1 for the parts outside the CDR3, the full variable domain is DVKVTQSSRYLVKRTGEKVFLECVQDMDHENMFWYRQDPGLGLRLIYFSYDVKMKEKGDIPEGYSVSREKKERFSLILESASTNQTSMYLCASSSDMSRTYEQFFGPGTRLTVL.

This clone was detected only once. This sequence joins TRBV27 and TRBJ2-5, with 7 bases that match TRBD1. Germline values: CDR1 MNHEY, CDR2 SMNVEV (reference sequence). CDR3 size: 14 residues. V shed 5 bases and J 1 base; nucleotides not matched to a gene: 4. The chain's CDR3 is CASSPTGVQETQYF. The CDR3 nucleotides are TGTGCCAGCAGTCCTACAGGGGTCCAAGAGACCCAGTACTTC.

The rearrangement links TRBV9 to TRBJ1-6, with D hard to call. Between the trimmed V and J ends, which lost 0 bases and 2 bases, there was a span of 9 bases. The CDR3 is 16 residues long. In germline, CDR1 is SGDLS, CDR2 YYNGEE. CDR3 DNA sequence: TGTGCCAGCAGCGTAGATGGGAGGCCCTATAATTCACCCCTCCACTTT. Translated, it gives CASSVDGRPYNSPLHF.

The chain carries TRBV7-9 and TRBJ1-1; TRBD1 matches 8 bases. Germline values: CDR1 SEHNR, CDR2 FQNEAQ (reference sequence). The CDR3 has 12 residues. Germline trimming cut 4 bases from V and 11 bases from J; bases unmatched to any gene: 6. The CDR3 bases are TGTGCCAGCAGCTCTGCACAGGGGGTGGCTTTCTTT. Translated, it gives CASSSAQGVAFF.